The rows below give T cell receptor beta chains drawn from one sample of a study of T cell responses to AZD1222 COVID-19 vaccine. Repertoires were generated with immunoSEQ multiplex PCR, while TCRdb's copy carries only in-frame clones and drops some. Of more than 100,000 clones in the sample, more than 85% are singletons; the top ten hold about 1.9%. This material consisted of peripheral blood, taken 28 days after the second AZD1222 dose. Every receptor here comes from an adult who received the AZD1222 COVID-19 vaccine. Each CDR3 is given with its conserved first and last residue. Each record gives: D gene, J gene, V gene, clone size, CDR3 DNA, CDR3 protein. The D gene is left open where the match is weak. Part of the rows lack a size; the others show once, few, many or a class for expanded clones.

NA,TRBJ2-5,TRBV10-1,NA,TGCGCCAGCAGTGAATCGCCTGGGGTGTACCAAGAGACCCAGTACTTC,CASSESPGVYQETQYF
NA,TRBJ1-3,TRBV14,NA,TGTGCCAGCAGCCAAGCGGGGGGAAACACCATATATTTT,CASSQAGGNTIYF
NA,TRBJ1-1,TRBV12-3/TRBV12-4,NA,TGTGCCAGCAGGACGGACATGAACACTGAAGCTTTCTTT,CASRTDMNTEAFF
NA,TRBJ1-6,TRBV19,NA,TGTGCCAGTAGCCCCAGGAGGGGGAGCTATAATTCACCCCTCCACTTT,CASSPRRGSYNSPLHF
NA,TRBJ2-3,TRBV6-5,NA,TGTGCCAGCAGTTCCAGCTATACGCAGTATTTT,CASSSSYTQYF
TRBD1,TRBJ1-1,TRBV10-3,NA,TGTGCCATCAGTGAGTCCTTGGGGACAGGGGGCACTGAAGCTTTCTTT,CAISESLGTGGTEAFF
NA,TRBJ2-1,TRBV12-3/TRBV12-4,NA,TGTGCCAGCAGTCCTCGGGATGAGCGATTCTTC,CASSPRDERFF
TRBD1,TRBJ2-5,TRBV4-1,NA,TGCGCCAGCAGCCTAATACAGGGGGCCGAGACCCAGTACTTC,CASSLIQGAETQYF
TRBD2,TRBJ2-1,TRBV7-8,once,TGTGCCAGCAGCTTCGAGACTAGCAGCTACAATGAGCAGTTCTTC,CASSFETSSYNEQFF
TRBD1,TRBJ1-3,TRBV30,NA,TGTGCCTGGGCCGGGACAGGGGGAAACACCATATATTTT,CAWAGTGGNTIYF
NA,TRBJ2-3,TRBV18,NA,TGTGCCAGCTCACCACCGATGAGCTTCGCAAAGGGTACAGATACGCAGTATTTT,CASSPPMSFAKGTDTQYF
NA,TRBJ1-1,TRBV6-5,NA,TGTGCCAGCAGTTACTCAGGGGGGACTGAAGCTTTCTTT,CASSYSGGTEAFF
NA,TRBJ1-1,TRBV10-1,NA,TGCGCCAGCAGTGAGGGGGAAGTGGCTGAAGCTTTCTTT,CASSEGEVAEAFF
NA,TRBJ2-1,TRBV6-2/TRBV6-3,NA,TGTGCCAGCAGTAATCAGGGGCACAAAACCTACAATGAGCAGTTCTTC,CASSNQGHKTYNEQFF
TRBD1,TRBJ1-2,TRBV4-1,NA,TGCGCCAGCAGCCAGCTACAGGGGACTCGCTATGGCTACACCTTC,CASSQLQGTRYGYTF
NA,TRBJ2-7,TRBV19,NA,TGTGCCAGTAGTTCACAGGGAGCCCTTCCCGCCTACGAGCAGTACTTC,CASSSQGALPAYEQYF
NA,TRBJ1-3,TRBV6-6,NA,TGTGCCAGCAGTTACGATCCGGCGGACTCTGGAAACACCATATATTTT,CASSYDPADSGNTIYF
NA,TRBJ1-5,TRBV19,NA,TGTGCCAGTACCAAATATGCAGGGAACAGCAATCAGCCCCAGCATTTT,CASTKYAGNSNQPQHF
NA,TRBJ1-2,TRBV2,once,TGTGCCAGCAGCAAGACAGAGCCTCAGGGCTACACCTTC,CASSKTEPQGYTF
NA,TRBJ2-5,TRBV7-7,NA,TGTGCTAGCAGCTTAGCGCCCGGTTCCTCGGAGACCCAGTACTTC,CASSLAPGSSETQYF
NA,TRBJ2-1,TRBV5-6,NA,TGTGCCAGCAGCTTGACGGTAGGCTCCTACAATGAGCAGTTCTTC,CASSLTVGSYNEQFF
NA,TRBJ2-5,TRBV21-1,NA,TGTGCCAGAACTCTGGGGCCCTGGGGCCAAGAGACCCAGTACTTC,CARTLGPWGQETQYF
TRBD1,TRBJ2-3,TRBV6-6,NA,TGTGCCAGCAGTTACGGACAGGGGACAGATACGCAGTATTTT,CASSYGQGTDTQYF
NA,TRBJ1-2,TRBV20-1,NA,TGCAGTGCTAGTATCTTGGGGCGACAGCGTCACTATGGCTACACCTTC,CSASILGRQRHYGYTF
NA,TRBJ1-1,TRBV19,NA,TGTGCCAGTAGTGTCCGGATCTCCGCGGCGGCTTTCTTT,CASSVRISAAAFF
NA,TRBJ1-3,TRBV19,NA,TGTGCCAGCAGTCCGAGGGACTACTCTGGAAACACCATATATTTT,CASSPRDYSGNTIYF
TRBD1,TRBJ1-1,TRBV10-3,NA,TGTGCCATCAGTGAGGTGGCGGGACAGGGGTTTATGACTGAAGCTTTCTTT,CAISEVAGQGFMTEAFF
NA,TRBJ1-1,TRBV18,NA,TGTGCCAGCTCCCCCGTGGCGGCCGAAGCTTTCTTT,CASSPVAAEAFF
NA,TRBJ1-3,TRBV30,NA,TGTGCCGGAGGGAAGGGCGCTGGAAACACCATATATTTT,CAGGKGAGNTIYF
TRBD1,TRBJ1-2,TRBV5-1,NA,TGCGCCAGCAGCTGGGGACAGGATAATGGCTACACCTTC,CASSWGQDNGYTF
NA,TRBJ2-5,TRBV12-5,NA,TGTGCTAGTGGTTTGTCGGAGACCCAGTACTTC,CASGLSETQYF
TRBD2,TRBJ2-2,TRBV7-6,NA,TGTGCCAGCAGCTTAGCGCCAGTAGCGGGGGGAAGAGCGAACACCGGGGAGCTGTTTTTT,CASSLAPVAGGRANTGELFF
TRBD1,TRBJ1-2,TRBV27,NA,TGTGCCAGCAGTTTTTGGGGGACAGCTTATGGCTACACCTTC,CASSFWGTAYGYTF
NA,TRBJ1-2,TRBV27,NA,TGTGCCAGCAGTTTAGGACAGCCTTATGGCTACACCTTC,CASSLGQPYGYTF
NA,TRBJ1-5,TRBV6-5,NA,TGTGCCAGCAGTTACGAGGGGATTCAGCCCCAGCATTTT,CASSYEGIQPQHF
NA,TRBJ1-2,TRBV5-1,once,TGCGCCAGCAGCTTGGGAGAGTACTATGGCTACACCTTC,CASSLGEYYGYTF
NA,TRBJ1-1,TRBV19,NA,TGTGCCAGTAGTAACCAGGGGATCAACACTGAAGCTTTCTTT,CASSNQGINTEAFF
NA,TRBJ2-1,TRBV18,NA,TGTGCCAGCTCGCCGGGACAATCCTACAATGAGCAGTTCTTC,CASSPGQSYNEQFF
NA,TRBJ1-5,TRBV27,NA,TGTGCCAGCAGTACAGGCAATCAGCCCCAGCATTTT,CASSTGNQPQHF
TRBD1,TRBJ2-5,TRBV4-1,NA,TGCGCCAGCAGCCAAGTCCCAGCCGGGACAGCACAAGGGGAGACCCAGTACTTC,CASSQVPAGTAQGETQYF
NA,TRBJ2-2,TRBV5-5,NA,TGTGCCAGCAGCTTTGAACCGGTCGGCACCGGGGAGCTGTTTTTT,CASSFEPVGTGELFF
NA,TRBJ1-2,TRBV7-8,NA,TGTGCCAGCAGCTTAGGGCGGGGAGCTAACTATGGCTACACCTTC,CASSLGRGANYGYTF
TRBD1,TRBJ1-2,TRBV4-1,NA,TGCGCCAGCAGCCAAGACACTGGACAGGTCTACGGCTACACCTTC,CASSQDTGQVYGYTF
NA,TRBJ1-1,TRBV6-5,NA,TGTGCCAGCACCCCTGCCCTGAGTTGGACTGAAGCTTTCTTT,CASTPALSWTEAFF
NA,TRBJ1-1,TRBV11-3,NA,TGTGCCAGCAGCTGGACCTCGGACACTGAAGCTTTCTTT,CASSWTSDTEAFF
TRBD1,TRBJ1-2,TRBV7-6,NA,TGTGCCAGCAGCTTAATACCCCAGGGGGTAGAGGGGAATGGCTACACCTTC,CASSLIPQGVEGNGYTF
NA,TRBJ1-1,TRBV12-3/TRBV12-4,NA,TGTGCCAGCAGTTTAGCGCGGGCAGAAGCTTTCTTT,CASSLARAEAFF
NA,TRBJ2-2,TRBV5-1,NA,TGCGCCAGCAGTCCCCTAGCCGAGACCGGGGAGCTGTTTTTT,CASSPLAETGELFF
NA,TRBJ2-3,TRBV6-1,once,TGTGCCAGCAGTGAAGGGCAGGGGACAGATACGCAGTATTTT,CASSEGQGTDTQYF
TRBD1,TRBJ2-5,TRBV5-1,NA,TGCGCCAGCAGCGGCGGGACAGGGGGCTACCAAGAGACCCAGTACTTC,CASSGGTGGYQETQYF